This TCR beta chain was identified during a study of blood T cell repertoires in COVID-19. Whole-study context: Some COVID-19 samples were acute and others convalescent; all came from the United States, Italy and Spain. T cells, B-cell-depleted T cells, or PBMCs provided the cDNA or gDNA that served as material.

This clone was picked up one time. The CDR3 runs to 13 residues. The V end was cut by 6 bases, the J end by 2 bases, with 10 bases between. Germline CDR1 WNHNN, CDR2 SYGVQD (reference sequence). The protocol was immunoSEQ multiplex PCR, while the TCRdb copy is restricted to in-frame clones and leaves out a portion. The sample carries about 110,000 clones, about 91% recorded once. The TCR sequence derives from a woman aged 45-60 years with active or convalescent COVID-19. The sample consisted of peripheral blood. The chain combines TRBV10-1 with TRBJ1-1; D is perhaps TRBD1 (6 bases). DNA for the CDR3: TGCGCCAGCAGCACAGGGATAAACACTGAAGCTTTCTTT. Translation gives CASSTGINTEAFF.